This record concerns one T cell receptor beta chain sequence. No antigen is known for it. Base quality data are lacking; no much larger clone is found one base away. The record originates from a study of vaccination and CD4 T cells after COVID-19 (dated by TCRdb to between 2022 and 2023). Looking at the study overall: Convalescent patients had a positive SARS-CoV-2 result on nasal swab PCR, and of these patients, several had mild disease and one had severe disease. As controls, cultures received a CEFX viral epitope pool (the positive control), an HIV-1 Nef peptide pool (the negative control), or no peptide at all. The cultures were stimulated with overlapping spike peptide pools from SARS-CoV-2 and from the common cold coronaviruses HCoV-NL63, HCoV-OC43 and HCoV-229E. In 10 COVID-19 convalescent patients and a few infection-naive healthy vaccine recipients, researchers compared the spike-specific CD4+ TCR repertoire from before mRNA vaccination with the repertoire from after. Post-vaccine blood samples were taken a median of around 70 days after the second vaccine dose, with a range of 14 to 241 days. Post-COVID blood samples were collected from convalescent patients a median of around 100 days after diagnosis, with a range of about 35 to 161 days. Six males and four females were included in the convalescent cohort, with two Hispanic individuals, seven Caucasians, two Asians and one multiracial person represented. Each participant got two doses of either the Pfizer-BioNTech BNT162b2 vaccine (n=8) or the Moderna mRNA-1273 vaccine (n=2).

According to the germline V gene (reference sequence), CDR1 reads LNHDA and CDR2 reads SQIVND. Trimming costs V 0 bases and J 4 bases, and their ends lie 16 bases apart. There are 17 amino acids in the CDR3, from cysteine to phenylalanine inclusive. The sequence is cut down to CDR3 DNA, 51 bases in frame from base 1. The treatment or condition label on this specimen signifies: approximately 10-day PBMC culture with coronavirus spike peptide pools or control peptides (ViraFEST assay). The ViraFEST assay was used in the study, in which antigen-specific T cells were expanded with peptide pools and expanded clonotypes were subsequently identified by TCR sequencing. The convalescent patients' positive SARS-CoV-2 PCR tests were from March to December 2020, which was before the Alpha, Beta and Delta variants emerged in the United States. PBMCs were cultured at about 2 million per well in IMDM supplemented with roughly 5% human AB serum and approximately 10 IU/ml IL-2, with 10 ug/ml peptide pools added. Half of the culture medium was replaced with fresh IL-2-containing medium on days 3 and 7. After about nine days of culture, CD4+ T cells were isolated by negative selection with the EasySep CD4+ T cell isolation kit. PBMCs were separated from whole blood using Ficoll-Paque Plus gradient centrifugation and then either used fresh or cryopreserved at -140C. Triplicate wells were generally used for each culture condition.

Libraries were constructed by PCR. DNA from cultured CD4+ T cells was subjected to TCR sequencing with the Oncomine TCR Beta short-read assay at the Johns Hopkins FTIC core. Genomic DNA was extracted from the cultured CD4+ T cells with the QIAamp micro DNA kit. Oncomine TCR Beta libraries from cultured CD4+ T cells were pooled using unique dual indexes and sequenced on an Illumina iSeq 100. Per the source publication's procedure: Non-productive sequences were removed, and CDR3s not starting with C, not ending with F or W, or shorter than 7 amino acids were discarded. Antigen-specific clonotypes were identified with the MANAFEST web application by comparing peptide-stimulated wells with reference and other culture wells. Positive clones required FDR below 0.05, an odds ratio above 5, and productive frequency above 0.1% in at least two of three replicate wells. A clonotype counted as cross-reactive if it showed significant expansion both in the SARS-CoV-2 spike wells and in at least one common cold coronavirus spike condition. Similarity between CDR3 sequences was evaluated in R version 3.6.1 using Levenshtein distances (stringdist) and unrooted phylogenetic trees (ape). TCRdb redid the processing of the public reads, applying fastp at Q25 and MiXCR, and retained in-frame beta chains. All rows with the same CDR3 protein become a single entry with the most common DNA and genes. None of the V and J calls come from the authors' own analysis; TCRdb made them. The table for this sample lists 10,000 to 15,000 distinct CDR3 sequences; roughly 67% of them were counted only once. The leading ten clones occupy around 15% of the sample.

The full study reports these points: The study included relatively few convalescent patients and did not analyze early timepoints after natural infection. Of the vaccine-specific clones in convalescent patients, 304 of 307, or nearly all, reacted only to SARS-CoV-2 spike and did not cross-react with common cold coronaviruses. Although the median number of SARS-CoV-2-reactive clonotypes went up from roughly 19 after infection to about 38 after vaccination, the increase was not significant. In convalescent patients, a median around 84% of post-vaccine SARS-CoV-2-reactive clones were detected only after vaccination, and vaccine-specific priming was suggested by this finding.

The clonotype was recovered from a human donor who had recovered from COVID-19. The chain is assembled from TRBV19 and TRBJ1-5; confidence is insufficient to name the D gene. Sequencing was performed on CD4+ T cells from blood, cultured in vitro. The bases are TGTGCCAGTAGTATAGATAACACAGTGAGGGCTAATCAGCCCCAGCATTTT. Its protein is CASSIDNTVRANQPQHF.